A single sample gave rise to the 26 T cell receptor beta chains below, sequenced in a study of shared clonotypes between healthy human individuals. Method: immunoSEQ multiplex PCR; TCRdb's copy keeps in-frame clones and lacks some. In the table there are more than 550,000 clones, around 91% of which are singletons. Specimen: memory CD8+ T cells from PBMCs. Subset described: CD45RO+ cells pooled with CCR7-negative TemRA cells. All receptors derive from a man younger than 35 in good health. Some clones in this sample may be carry-over from other donors' samples.

The chain employs TRBV27 and TRBJ2-7; 9 bases line up with TRBD1. Trimming took 5 bases from V and 2 from J; bases not matched to a gene: 4. The germline CDR1 and CDR2 sequences are MNHEY and SMNVEV (reference sequence). CDR3 length: 14 residues. CDR3 DNA: TGTGCCAGCAGTGCGACAGGGGGGACCTACGAGCAGTACTTC. It encodes CASSATGGTYEQYF.

The chain joins TRBV7-8 to TRBJ1-1, with D tentatively TRBD1 (5 bases). CDR3 size: 15 residues. Germline CDR1 and CDR2: SGHVS and FQNEAQ. V was pared by 2 bases and J by 2 bases, with 12 bases between. The CDR3 bases are TGTGCCAGCAGCTTAATCGGGGGAACCAACACTGAAGCTTTCTTT. This sequence encodes CASSLIGGTNTEAFF.

This chain connects TRBV9 to TRBJ2-2; D gene unclear. The germline CDR1 and CDR2 sequences are SGDLS and YYNGEE. V lost 1 base and J lost 1, with 8 bases in between. CDR3 length equals 15 residues. Written as DNA, the CDR3 is TGTGCCAGCAGCGTAACTCGGCGGAACACCGGGGAGCTGTTTTTT. Its translation: CASSVTRRNTGELFF.

This chain uses TRBV28 with TRBJ2-5, with no clear D. Germline V gives CDR1 MDHEN, CDR2 SYDVKM. The germline V and J ends were trimmed by 2 bases and 5 bases, with 15 bases remaining between them. The CDR3 is 15 residues long. Here the CDR3 DNA reads TGTGCCAGCAGTTTAAACCGACGGCCCGGGGAGACCCAGTACTTC. It specifies CASSLNRRPGETQYF.

The CDR3 sequence is CASSLPRGQGEDEQYF. The CDR3 bases are TGTGCCAGCAGCTTACCCCGGGGACAGGGGGAAGACGAGCAGTACTTC. The genes are TRBV7-9 and TRBJ2-7; 11 nucleotides align to TRBD1. Trimming removed 2 bases from V and 5 bases from J; junction bases left unmatched: 8. Germline values: CDR1 SEHNR, CDR2 FQNEAQ (reference sequence). The CDR3 totals 16 residues.

Points on this clone: Other DNA variants within this sample encode the same CDR3. The genes are TRBV6-5 and TRBJ2-5; TRBD1 is a possible D gene (5 bases). CDR1 is MNHEY and CDR2 is SVGAGI in the germline V gene. V was trimmed by 3 bases and J by 2 bases, leaving 10 bases between them. The CDR3 totals 14 residues. The CDR3 loop is CASSYLGLQETQYF. In nucleotides, the CDR3 is TGTGCCAGCAGTTATCTGGGGCTTCAAGAGACCCAGTACTTC.

A few counts support this clone. The chain links TRBV9 to TRBJ2-7; 9 bases map to TRBD2. The CDR3 is made up of 17 amino acids. Germline V gene lookup returns CDR1 SGDLS and CDR2 YYNGEE. The V and J ends lost 3 bases and 4 bases, in that order; junction bases with no gene match: 14. The CDR3 DNA reads as TGTGCCAGCAGCGCCTCCCCTGGGACTAGCATCCGATACGAGCAGTACTTC. Protein: CASSASPGTSIRYEQYF.

The chain joins TRBV2 to TRBJ2-5; 7 bases are a match to TRBD1. The trim removed 0 bases at V and 2 bases at J, leaving 3 bases unmatched. Germline-derived CDR1 and CDR2 are SNHLY and FYNNEI. This CDR3 contains 15 residues. The CDR3 sequence is CASSEAGTAQETQYF. The CDR3 DNA sequence: TGTGCCAGCAGTGAAGCCGGGACAGCACAAGAGACCCAGTACTTC.

CDR3 loop: CASSLETSGGNEQFF. CDR3 sequence (DNA): TGCGCCAGCAGCTTGGAGACTAGCGGGGGCAATGAGCAGTTCTTC. The rearrangement joins TRBV5-1 to TRBJ2-1, with TRBD2 identical over 12 bases. The trim removed 0 bases at V and 6 bases at J, leaving 1 base unmatched. The CDR3 consists of 15 residues. Germline assignment: CDR1 SGHRS and CDR2 YFSETQ.

The gene calls are TRBV6-5 and TRBJ2-1; TRBD2 might be the D (6 bases). The CDR3 runs 12 residues. Germline V gene lookup returns CDR1 MNHEY and CDR2 SVGAGI. CDR3: CASGRSYNEQFF. DNA of the CDR3: TGTGCTAGCGGAAGGTCCTACAATGAGCAGTTCTTC.

CDR3 nucleotides: TGTGCCAGCAGTAAGAGGAACACCGGGGAGCTGTTTTTT. Its protein is CASSKRNTGELFF. V usage is TRBV11-3 and J usage is TRBJ2-2; D remains unclear. Trimming left V 6 bases short and J 1 base short, with 6 bases between. The V gene's germline CDR1 is SGHNT and CDR2 YENEEA. The CDR3 is 13 residues long.

This chain joins TRBV19 and TRBJ2-5; tentative D call: TRBD1 (6 bases). Germline values: CDR1 LNHDA, CDR2 SQIVND (reference sequence). CDR3 length: 16 residues. Trimming took 4 bases from V and 5 from J, leaving 20 bases between them. Here the CDR3 DNA reads TGTGCCAGTAGTACCCCAGCAGGGGTCGCACGGGAGACCCAGTACTTC. Translating gives CASSTPAGVARETQYF.

This CDR3 is CASSPGPLNTEAFF. Here the CDR3 DNA reads TGTGCCAGCAGCCCGGGACCGCTGAACACTGAAGCTTTCTTT. V usage is TRBV5-4 and J usage is TRBJ1-1; D perhaps matches TRBD1 (5 bases). This CDR3 is built from 14 residues. The V and J ends lost 4 bases and 0 bases respectively, with 10 bases between them. Looked up from germline, CDR1 is SGHNT and CDR2 is YYREEE (reference sequence).

The V call is TRBV28, the J call TRBJ1-1, with D possibly being TRBD1 (5 bases). The CDR3 has 17 amino acids. V was shortened by 3 bases and J by 4 bases, with 21 bases between the two germline ends. Germline lookup yields CDR1 MDHEN and CDR2 SYDVKM. CDR3 sequence: CASSFDPRGGVGTEAFF. CDR3 sequence (DNA): TGTGCCAGCAGTTTTGATCCTCGCGGGGGGGTAGGCACTGAAGCTTTCTTT.

V usage is TRBV9 and J usage is TRBJ2-7; weak D call: TRBD2 (5 bases). There are 15 residues in the CDR3. V dropped 0 bases and J dropped 1 base, with 11 bases sitting between them. Germline V gene lookup returns CDR1 SGDLS and CDR2 YYNGEE. The CDR3 loop reads CASSVGTETSYEQYF. The CDR3 DNA reads as TGTGCCAGCAGCGTAGGGACTGAAACTTCCTACGAGCAGTACTTC.

The V gene is TRBV27, the J gene TRBJ2-5; perhaps TRBD1 as D (5 bases). Germline-derived CDR1 and CDR2 are MNHEY and SMNVEV (reference sequence). This CDR3 has 14 residues. Between the trimmed V and J ends, which lost 6 bases and 1 base, there was a span of 12 bases. The CDR3 coding sequence is TGTGCCAGCAGCTATAGACAGCCCCAAGAGACCCAGTACTTC. Its protein product is CASSYRQPQETQYF.

Details on this clone: This CDR3 is also generated by other DNA sequences in the sample. The rearrangement links TRBV27 to TRBJ1-1; D might be TRBD1 (5 bases). Germline CDR1 and CDR2: MNHEY and SMNVEV (reference sequence). Trimming pared 0 bases from V and 2 bases from J, leaving 7 bases between. The CDR3 loop spans 14 amino acids. CDR3 sequence: CASSLSGVNTEAFF. Written as DNA, the CDR3 is TGTGCCAGCAGTTTATCGGGGGTTAACACTGAAGCTTTCTTT.

With regard to this clone: Other nucleotide sequences from this sample produce the same CDR3. CDR3: CASSTGGNEQFF. In DNA form, the CDR3 reads TGTGCCAGCAGCACCGGGGGAAATGAGCAGTTCTTC. This chain uses TRBV9 with TRBJ2-1, with a tentative D call TRBD2 (6 bases). V lost 4 bases to trimming and J lost 7 bases, with 9 bases between them. The CDR3 extends over 12 amino acids. Germline V lookup: CDR1 SGDLS, CDR2 YYNGEE.

The V call is TRBV7-3, the J call TRBJ2-1, with no clear D. The V end was cut by 1 base, the J end by 7 bases, with 8 bases between. Germline V gives CDR1 SGHTA, CDR2 FQGTGA. The CDR3 consists of 13 residues. CDR3 coding DNA: TGTGCCAGCAGCTTAAACGTAGCAAATGAGCAGTTCTTC. Amino acids: CASSLNVANEQFF.

The gene calls are TRBV6-1 and TRBJ2-5; D may be TRBD1 (6 bases). Trimming cost V 0 bases and J 5 bases, with 10 bases left between them. CDR1 MNHNS and CDR2 SASEGT come from the germline V gene. This CDR3 is built from 14 residues. CDR3: CASSEAGGWETQYF. In DNA form, the CDR3 reads TGTGCCAGCAGTGAAGCAGGGGGATGGGAGACCCAGTACTTC.

The chain employs TRBV7-9 and TRBJ2-1, with D hard to call. CDR1 is SEHNR and CDR2 is FQNEAQ in the germline V gene (reference sequence). CDR3 length: 16 residues. V was pared by 3 bases and J by 0 bases, with 12 bases between. The CDR3, as DNA: TGTGCCAGCAGCTTCGGGCGTCTACTCTCCTACAATGAGCAGTTCTTC. As protein: CASSFGRLLSYNEQFF. The full variable domain, rest sourced from reference TRBV7-9 and TRBJ2-1, is DTGVSQNPRHKITKRGQNVTFRCDPISEHNRLYWYRQTLGQGPEFLTYFQNEAQLEKSRLLSDRFSAERPKGSFSTLEIQRTEQGDSAMYLCASSFGRLLSYNEQFFGPGTRLTVL.

This chain uses TRBV29-1 with TRBJ1-2; TRBD1 agrees at 8 bases. This CDR3 comprises 13 residues. CDR1 SQVTM and CDR2 ANQGSEA come from the germline V gene. The V and J ends lost 6 bases and 8 bases, in that order; junction bases with no gene match: 11. CDR3 region: CSVVDREISGYTF. The CDR3 DNA sequence: TGCAGCGTAGTGGACAGGGAAATTTCGGGCTACACCTTC. Using reference TRBV29-1 and TRBJ1-2 for the parts outside the CDR3, the full variable domain is SAVISQKPSRDICQRGTSLTIQCQVDSQVTMMFWYRQQPGQSLTLIATANQGSEATYESGFVIDKFPISRPNLTFSTLTVSNMSPEDSSIYLCSVVDREISGYTFGSGTRLTVV.

This sequence joins TRBV5-6 and TRBJ2-7; D might be TRBD1 or TRBD2, each matching 5 bases. The germline V gene encodes CDR1 SGHDT and CDR2 YYEEEE. This CDR3 has 15 residues. V dropped 0 bases and J dropped 1 base, with 11 bases sitting between them. The CDR3 sequence: CASSLGGRFSYEQYF. Written as DNA, the CDR3 is TGTGCCAGCAGCTTGGGGGGGAGATTTTCCTACGAGCAGTACTTC.

This chain connects TRBV7-9 to TRBJ2-1, with no clear D. Germline V CDR1 and CDR2: SEHNR, FQNEAQ (reference sequence). V lost 4 bases and J 3 bases, leaving 16 bases between the germline ends. This CDR3 is 16 amino acids long. This CDR3 reads CASSWPTSRYYNEQFF. The DNA for the CDR3 is TGTGCCAGCAGCTGGCCGACCTCCAGATACTACAATGAGCAGTTCTTC.

The chain is built from TRBV28 and TRBJ2-4; perhaps TRBD2 as D (6 bases). This CDR3 is built from 15 residues. CDR1 is MDHEN, CDR2 SYDVKM, per germline. V was cut by 5 bases and J by 3 bases, with 14 bases left in between. The CDR3 sequence is CASSTDPGGKNIQYF. CDR3 nucleotide sequence: TGTGCCAGCAGTACAGACCCCGGGGGCAAAAACATTCAGTACTTC.

As regards this clone: Other DNA sequences in this specimen translate into the identical CDR3. V gene TRBV9 combines with J gene TRBJ1-4; D gene ambiguous. Trimming pared 2 bases from V and 0 bases from J, leaving 8 bases between. This CDR3 comprises 15 residues. Germline V gene data show CDR1 as SGDLS and CDR2 as YYNGEE. The CDR3 loop reads CASSVYSATNEKLFF. The CDR3 DNA follows: TGTGCCAGCAGCGTCTACAGTGCAACTAATGAAAAACTGTTTTTT.